This T cell receptor beta chain was found in a study of neurological immune-mediated disorders (dated by TCRdb to between 2018 and 2021). About the full investigation: The study compared peripheral blood TCR-beta repertoires of HTLV-I-associated myelopathy (HAM/TSP) patients, multiple sclerosis patients and healthy controls using UMI-based sequencing. Alongside PBMC samples, the set of 106 TCR-beta libraries contained longitudinal samples, technical triplicates, and paired CD4+ and CD8+ T-cell subsets that had been sorted. The cohort was made up of approximately 71 subjects, consisting of around 14 HAM/TSP patients, roughly 35 multiple sclerosis patients and around 20 healthy controls. What the authors observed across the whole study: The highest TCR clonal expansion was observed in HAM/TSP patients, whereas the lowest was observed in MS patients, even when compared with healthy controls. No identical CDR3 amino acid sequences were found to be shared among expanded clones across subjects, suggesting that TCR-beta repertoires were private in all groups.

cDNA synthesis used template-switch 5'RACE with a primer carrying a 10-nucleotide random unique molecular identifier tagging each TCR transcript. Over 180 million TCR-beta sequences, covering 15-18 subjects, were produced in each sequencing run. Total RNA was extracted with the RNeasy kit. TCR-beta VDJ regions were amplified with primers for the TCR constant region and the 5'RACE anchor, using the KAPA Real-time Library Amplification kit. A first PCR added sample indexes and Illumina adaptors, after which a second PCR increased the library yield. After Ampure bead purification, the roughly 650 bp TCR product was size-selected on a 2% E-gel SizeSelection system. Before pooling, libraries had their quality checked on a Bioanalyzer, their concentration measured with Qubit, and their quantity determined with the Kapa Library Quantification kit. An Illumina HiSeq 2500 sequenced the libraries paired-end 2 x 150 bp. To increase sequence diversity, roughly 24-31% phiX was spiked into each library pool. As for the authors' bioinformatics: Quality-filtered reads were processed with the UMI-based MiGEC pipeline, and over 85% of raw TCR sequences were removed by the MiGEC pipeline during error correction. IMGT germline references were used for alignment of VDJ genes, and clonotypes were defined by a unique CDR3 amino acid sequence together with V-J genes. Clonal expansion, Shannon diversity and CDR3 relatedness were evaluated with VDJtools (CalcPairwiseDistances, ClusterSamples), while phylogenetic trees were built in CLCbio workbench. Using coefficient-of-variation modelling across technical triplicates, the study counted a clone as expanded if it had at least 8 unique UMIs. TCRdb itself trimmed the public reads at Q25 with fastp, ran MiXCR and retained productive beta chains. Identical CDR3 proteins give one entry, which carries the most common genes and DNA. The V and J calls reflect TCRdb's pipeline rather than the authors' work. The table for this sample lists roughly 60,000 distinct CDR3 sequences; more than 9.5% of them were counted only once. The ten largest account for around 1.9% of the sample.

Its CDR3 holds 13 amino acids, cysteine through phenylalanine. The sequence is cut down to CDR3 DNA, 39 bases in frame from base 1. For this chain, trimming is 6 bases at the V end and 4 bases at the J end, and the number of junction bases without a gene match is 4. The sample holds many counts of this clonotype. Its antigen specificity is not known. Base quality data are lacking; no much larger clone is found one base away. The healthy controls were volunteers from blood banks in Maryland, USA. For the unsorted PBMC libraries, 2 million PBMCs were stored in RNAlater at -80 degrees C until RNA extraction and were used to generate the libraries. Peripheral blood was subjected to Ficoll-Hypaque density gradient centrifugation to isolate PBMCs, which were then cryopreserved in liquid nitrogen.

The TCR comes from a man between 60 and 75 years old in good health. The rearrangement combines TRBV12-3 or TRBV12-4 with TRBJ1-1; 8 middle bases align to TRBD1. Sequences were obtained from PBMCs. The CDR3 region: CASRTGVRTEAFF. The nucleotide sequence is given as TGTGCCAGCAGGACAGGGGTTCGCACTGAAGCTTTCTTT.